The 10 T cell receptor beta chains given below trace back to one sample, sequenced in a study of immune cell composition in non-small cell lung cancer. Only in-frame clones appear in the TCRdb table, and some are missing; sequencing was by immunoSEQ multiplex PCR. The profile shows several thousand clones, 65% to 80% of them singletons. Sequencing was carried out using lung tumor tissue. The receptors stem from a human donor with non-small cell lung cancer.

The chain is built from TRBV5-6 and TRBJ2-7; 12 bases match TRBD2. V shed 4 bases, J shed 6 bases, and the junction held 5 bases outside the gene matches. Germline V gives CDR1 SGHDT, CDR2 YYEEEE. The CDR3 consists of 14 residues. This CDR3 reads CASSRLAGDGEQYF. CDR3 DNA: TGTGCCAGCAGCCGACTAGCGGGAGATGGCGAGCAGTACTTC.

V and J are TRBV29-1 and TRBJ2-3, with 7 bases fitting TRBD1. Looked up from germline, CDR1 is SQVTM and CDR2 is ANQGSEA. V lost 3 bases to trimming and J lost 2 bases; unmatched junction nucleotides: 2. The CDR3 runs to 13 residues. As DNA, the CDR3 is TGCAGCGTTGAGGGGACAGCCACAGATACGCAGTATTTT. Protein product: CSVEGTATDTQYF.

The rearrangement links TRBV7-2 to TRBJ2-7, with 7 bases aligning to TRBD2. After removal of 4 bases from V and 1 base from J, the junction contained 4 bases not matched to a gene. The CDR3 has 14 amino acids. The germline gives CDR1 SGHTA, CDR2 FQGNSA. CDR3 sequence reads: CASSSLGGSYEQYF. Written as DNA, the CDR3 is TGTGCCAGCAGCTCCCTGGGAGGGTCCTACGAGCAGTACTTC. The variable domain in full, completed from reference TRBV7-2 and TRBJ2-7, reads GAGVSQSPSNKVTEKGKDVELRCDPISGHTALYWYRQSLGQGLEFLIYFQGNSAPDKSGLPSDRFSAERTGGSVSTLTIQRTQQEDSAVYLCASSSLGGSYEQYFGPGTRLTVT.

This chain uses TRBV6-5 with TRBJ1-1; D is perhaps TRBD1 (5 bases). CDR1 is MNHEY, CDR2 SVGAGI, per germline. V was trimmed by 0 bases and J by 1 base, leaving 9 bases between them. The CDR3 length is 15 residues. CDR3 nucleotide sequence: TGTGCCAGCAGTTACTCGGGGACTGCGAACACTGAAGCTTTCTTT. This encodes CASSYSGTANTEAFF.

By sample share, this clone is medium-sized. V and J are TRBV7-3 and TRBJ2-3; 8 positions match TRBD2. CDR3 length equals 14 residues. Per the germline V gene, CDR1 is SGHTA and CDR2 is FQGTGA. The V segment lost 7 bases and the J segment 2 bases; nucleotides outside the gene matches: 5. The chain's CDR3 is CASTVAGNTDTQYF. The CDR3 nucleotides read TGTGCCAGCACCGTAGCGGGGAACACAGATACGCAGTATTTT.

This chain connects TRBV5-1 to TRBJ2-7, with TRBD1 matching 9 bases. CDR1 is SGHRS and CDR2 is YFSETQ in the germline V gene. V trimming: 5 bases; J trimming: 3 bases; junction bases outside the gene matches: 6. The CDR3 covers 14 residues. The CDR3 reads CASRRGQGGYEQYF. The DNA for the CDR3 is TGCGCCAGCAGACGGGGACAGGGAGGCTACGAGCAGTACTTC.

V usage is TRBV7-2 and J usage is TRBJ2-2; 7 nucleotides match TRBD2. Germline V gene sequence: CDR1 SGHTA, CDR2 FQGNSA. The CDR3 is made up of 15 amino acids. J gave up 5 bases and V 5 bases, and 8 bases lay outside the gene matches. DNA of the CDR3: TGTGCCAGCAGCAAAGGCGGGAGAGAAACCGGGGAGCTGTTTTTT. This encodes CASSKGGRETGELFF.

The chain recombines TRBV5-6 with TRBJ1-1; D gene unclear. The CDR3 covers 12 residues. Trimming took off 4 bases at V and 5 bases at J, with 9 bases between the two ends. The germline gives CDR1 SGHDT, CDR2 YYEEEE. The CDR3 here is CASSRGLTEAFF. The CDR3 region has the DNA TGTGCCAGCAGCCGAGGATTGACTGAAGCTTTCTTT. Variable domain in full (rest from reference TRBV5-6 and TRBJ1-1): DAGVTQSPTHLIKTRGQQVTLRCSPKSGHDTVSWYQQALGQGPQFIFQYYEEEERQRGNFPDRFSGHQFPNYSSELNVNALLLGDSALYLCASSRGLTEAFFGQGTRLTVV.

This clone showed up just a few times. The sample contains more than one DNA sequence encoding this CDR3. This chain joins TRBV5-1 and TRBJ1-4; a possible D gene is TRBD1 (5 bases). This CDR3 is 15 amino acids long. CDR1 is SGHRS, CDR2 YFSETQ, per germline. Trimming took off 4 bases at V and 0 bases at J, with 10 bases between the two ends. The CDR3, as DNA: TGCGCCAGCAGCGCCGACAGACCAACTAATGAAAAACTGTTTTTT. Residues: CASSADRPTNEKLFF.

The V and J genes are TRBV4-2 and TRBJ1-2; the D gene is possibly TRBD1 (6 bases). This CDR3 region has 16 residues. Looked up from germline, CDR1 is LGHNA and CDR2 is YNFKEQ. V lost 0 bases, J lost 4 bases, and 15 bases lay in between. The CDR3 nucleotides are TGTGCCAGCAGCCAAGATAGGGGGGGTGCCTTCTATGGCTACACCTTC. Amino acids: CASSQDRGGAFYGYTF.